The clone carrying this T cell receptor (beta chain) was seen a handful of times. The antigen is unknown. Total RNA, at least 6 micrograms per sample, came from PBMCs. This record belongs to a study of blood T cells in healthy people across ages. Study results and caveats: Estimates of total diversity, which came from one million sequenced T cells, were considered to be underestimates.

Primers used in a second PCR of about 7 to 11 cycles were a sample-barcoded 5' primer and a J-beta primer mix. Tags on each cDNA molecule came from a template-switch adaptor with 12 random nucleotides. Individual samples furnished no less than 2.5 million CDR3-containing paired-end reads apiece. From the 5' RACE reads, TCRdb called clonotypes with MiXCR, one entry per CDR3 protein. The sample holds 850,000 or so distinct CDR3 sequences, more than 25% seen once. The CDR3 is made up of 15 amino acids. Specimen: blood. This chain uses TRBV21-1 with TRBJ2-7; TRBD1, as called in the table, went unchecked against the DNA. TRBV21-1 is a known pseudogene. This TCR was sampled from a woman aged 80 or over in good health. The CDR3 loop is CAKQGTQGGRETRYF. Here the CDR3 DNA reads TGTGCCAAGCAGGGAACACAGGGGGGAAGAGAGACCCGGTACTTC.